This T cell receptor beta chain was identified in a study of shared clonotypes between healthy human individuals. Caucasian adults residing in Nashville, Tennessee made up all the donors. The germline CDR1 and CDR2 sequences are SGDLS and YYNGEE. The trim removed 4 bases at V and 1 base at J, leaving 2 bases unmatched. This CDR3 is built from 16 residues. Repertoires were generated with immunoSEQ multiplex PCR, while TCRdb's copy carries only in-frame clones and drops some. The sample records 450,000 to 600,000 clones, around 80% being singletons. The chain combines TRBV9 with TRBJ2-2; the match to TRBD2 covers 12 bases. The source of this sequence is a woman between 40 and 55 years old in good health. Some clones in this sample may be carry-over from other donors' samples. Sequencing was done on a sample of PBMCs. CDR3 sequence reads: CASSRTSGVNTGELFF. CDR3 sequence (DNA): TGTGCCAGCAGCAGGACTAGCGGGGTGAACACCGGGGAGCTGTTTTTT.